This T cell receptor beta chain came from a study of cytomegalovirus exposure and HLA in healthy donors. Looking at the study overall: It was reported in a later analysis that the 100 to 150 validation repertoires used the same platform as the approximately 620 first-cohort repertoires.

Clones were sequenced by immunoSEQ multiplex PCR, and TCRdb holds only the in-frame ones, with some missing. The data hold approximately 300,000 clones, with about 85% observed a single time. Of note for this clone: The antigen is unknown.

General study points: The authors enumerated roughly 180 TCR beta chains as linked to cytomegalovirus. That first-cohort TCR clusters tended to co-occur in the roughly 130 validation repertoires was found in a later analysis.

The TCR originated in a woman in her twenties or thirties in good health and CMV-seropositive. The sample taken for sequencing was PBMCs.

CDR3 coding DNA: TGTGCCAGCAGTCTCATTGGGACACACACTGGAAACACCATATATTTT. It specifies CASSLIGTHTGNTIYF. J is TRBJ1-3 and V is TRBV2; weak D call: TRBD1 (6 bases). Trimming left V 5 bases short and J 2 bases short, with 16 bases between. CDR1 and CDR2 from the germline V gene are SNHLY and FYNNEI. CDR3 length: 16 amino acids.